The source of this TCR beta chain is a study of CD8+ T cells in alopecia areata. Study-wide points: Normal skin's resident alphabeta T cells are also sequenced in scalp samples.

The V end was cut by 4 bases, the J end by 7 bases, with 16 bases between. CDR1 is SEHNR, CDR2 FQNEAQ, per germline (reference sequence). The CDR3 has 15 residues. TCR sequencing used cDNA made by reverse transcription of extracted RNA. The method was immunoSEQ multiplex PCR; TCRdb's version includes in-frame clones alone and lacks a portion of them. The sample holds around 60,000 clones, roughly 47% seen once. This clone was detected only a few times. What it binds is not known. The sequence came from a human donor with alopecia areata. The genes are TRBV7-9 and TRBJ2-2, with no clear D. Input material: NKG2D-low CD8+ T cells sorted from blood. The CDR3 nucleotides are TGTGCCAGCAGCTCCTATACGACTCCGGGCGGGGAGCTGTTTTTT. Its translation: CASSSYTTPGGELFF.